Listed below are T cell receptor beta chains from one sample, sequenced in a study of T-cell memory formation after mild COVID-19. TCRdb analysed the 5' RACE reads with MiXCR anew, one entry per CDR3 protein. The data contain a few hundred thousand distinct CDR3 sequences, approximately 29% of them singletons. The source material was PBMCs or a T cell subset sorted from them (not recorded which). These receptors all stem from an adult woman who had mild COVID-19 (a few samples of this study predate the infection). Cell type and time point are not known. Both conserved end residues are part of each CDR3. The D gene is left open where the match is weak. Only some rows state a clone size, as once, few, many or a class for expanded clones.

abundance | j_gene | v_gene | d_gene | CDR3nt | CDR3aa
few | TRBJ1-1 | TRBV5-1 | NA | TGCGCCAGCAGCCTGACAGGTTTGGGGACTGAAGCTTTCTTT | CASSLTGLGTEAFF
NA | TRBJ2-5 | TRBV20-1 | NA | TGCAGTGCTAGAGATTGGGCGGCCCAAGAGACCCAGTACTTC | CSARDWAAQETQYF
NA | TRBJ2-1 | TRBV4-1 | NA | TGCGCCAGCAGCCAAGATAATATTTGGGGGGTTTCCCCCAATGAGCAGTTCTTC | CASSQDNIWGVSPNEQFF
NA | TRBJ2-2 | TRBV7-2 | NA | TGTGCCAGCAGCCCCCAGGGGCAGCTAAACACCGGGGAGCTGTTTTTT | CASSPQGQLNTGELFF
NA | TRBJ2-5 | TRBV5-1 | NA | TGCGCCAGCAGCTTGGAGCAGGGCCCGCAAGAGACCCAGTACTTC | CASSLEQGPQETQYF
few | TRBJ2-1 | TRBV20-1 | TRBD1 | TGCAGTACCGGGACAGACTCCTACAATGAGCAGTTCTTC | CSTGTDSYNEQFF
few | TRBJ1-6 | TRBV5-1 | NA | TGCGCCAGCAGCTTGGACAGGAATTCACCCCTCCACTTT | CASSLDRNSPLHF
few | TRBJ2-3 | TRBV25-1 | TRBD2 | TGTGCCAGCAGTGGACCAACTAGCGGGAGTGAGGATGATACGCAGTATTTT | CASSGPTSGSEDDTQYF
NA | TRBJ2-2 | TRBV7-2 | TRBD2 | TGTGCCAGCAGCTTAGCGCGGCGGGGGACCGGGGAGCTGTTTTTT | CASSLARRGTGELFF
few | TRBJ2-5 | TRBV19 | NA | TGTGCCAGTAGTAACAGGGCCCTTGGTTCGGAGACCCAGTACTTC | CASSNRALGSETQYF
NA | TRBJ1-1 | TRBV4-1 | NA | TGCGCCAGCAGCCAATTTCAGGGGAACACTGAAGCTTTCTTT | CASSQFQGNTEAFF
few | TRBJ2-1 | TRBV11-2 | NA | TGTGCCAGCAGCTCCTTCACCTGGGGCCGGTTTACTCGTGAGCAGTTCTTC | CASSSFTWGRFTREQFF
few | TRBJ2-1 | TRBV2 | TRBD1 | TGTGCCAGCAGTGCCAGACAGGGCGCCAGCCTCAATGAGCAGTTCTTC | CASSARQGASLNEQFF
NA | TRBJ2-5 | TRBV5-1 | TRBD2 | TGCGCCAGCAGCCCAGCTGACAGAATCGGGGGGGAGACCCAGTACTTC | CASSPADRIGGETQYF